This is a list of T cell receptor beta chains from one sample in a study of blood T cell repertoires in COVID-19. The data were produced by immunoSEQ multiplex PCR, yet TCRdb's version contains in-frame clones alone and is incomplete. This sample has 150,000 to 200,000 clones, with around 80% found just once. Source material: peripheral blood. These receptors originate from a woman of 80 years or more with active or convalescent COVID-19. Both conserved end residues are part of each CDR3. A D gene is named only where the DNA matches it firmly. Clone size is not always given. Where it is, it says once, few, many or a class for expanded clones.

TRBJ1-2,.,TRBV20-1,once,CSSSGPSGYTF,TGCAGTTCGTCAGGGCCAAGTGGCTACACCTTC
TRBJ1-1,.,TRBV5-1,.,CASSLVAFVGTPNTEAFF,TGCGCCAGCAGCTTGGTCGCTTTTGTGGGCACCCCGAACACTGAAGCTTTCTTT
TRBJ1-5,.,TRBV30,.,CAWSFVGGGQPQHF,TGTGCCTGGAGTTTTGTTGGGGGGGGCCAGCCCCAGCATTTT
TRBJ1-3,TRBD1,TRBV19,.,CASSTQGGSSGNTIYF,TGTGCCAGTAGTACCCAGGGGGGTTCCTCTGGAAACACCATATATTTT
TRBJ2-1,TRBD2,TRBV9,.,CASSPISGVSYNEQFF,TGTGCCAGCAGCCCTATCAGCGGGGTTTCCTACAATGAGCAGTTCTTC
TRBJ2-5,.,TRBV13,.,CASSLRTRGSGARETQYF,TGTGCCAGCAGCTTAAGGACCAGGGGATCAGGGGCTAGGGAGACCCAGTACTTC
TRBJ1-2,.,TRBV27,.,CASSYRQNYGYTF,TGTGCCAGCAGTTACCGACAGAACTATGGCTACACCTTC
TRBJ2-5,.,TRBV28,few,CASSPSGGRSETQYF,TGTGCCAGCAGCCCGAGTGGGGGGAGATCAGAGACCCAGTACTTC
TRBJ2-7,TRBD1,TRBV10-3,.,CAIRKTGGASDEQYF,TGTGCCATCAGAAAGACAGGGGGCGCATCGGACGAGCAGTACTTC
TRBJ2-5,TRBD1,TRBV24-1,.,CATSDSGQGETQYF,TGTGCCACCAGTGATTCGGGACAGGGAGAGACCCAGTACTTC
TRBJ1-2,TRBD1,TRBV19,.,CASSEGTGYRGYTF,TGTGCCAGTAGTGAAGGGACAGGGTATCGCGGCTACACCTTC
TRBJ2-5,.,TRBV6-2/TRBV6-3,.,CASSYSRGGAETQYF,TGTGCCAGCAGTTACTCCCGCGGGGGCGCGGAGACCCAGTACTTC
TRBJ1-1,.,TRBV27,few,CASVAAFRSRGTEAFF,TGTGCCAGCGTGGCTGCATTCAGGTCCCGGGGCACTGAAGCTTTCTTT
TRBJ2-2,TRBD1,TRBV6-2/TRBV6-3,.,CASSYSRTGGTGELFF,TGTGCCAGCAGTTACTCTAGGACAGGGGGCACCGGGGAGCTGTTTTTT
TRBJ1-1,.,TRBV18,.,CASSPVGQSMNTEAFF,TGTGCCAGCTCACCGGTAGGACAGAGCATGAACACTGAAGCTTTCTTT
TRBJ1-1,.,TRBV11-3,.,CASSLEGGLNTEAFF,TGTGCCAGCAGCTTAGAGGGGGGATTGAACACTGAAGCTTTCTTT
TRBJ2-5,TRBD1,TRBV3-1/TRBV3-2,.,CASSLRTGDGQETQYF,TGTGCCAGCAGCCTCCGGACAGGGGACGGCCAAGAGACCCAGTACTTC
TRBJ2-3,.,TRBV5-1,.,CASSLRTNTDTQYF,TGCGCCAGCAGCTTGAGAACTAACACAGATACGCAGTATTTT
TRBJ1-2,.,TRBV29-1,.,CSLSSAAGGYTF,TGCAGCCTATCTTCAGCCGCGGGAGGCTACACCTTC
TRBJ1-3,.,TRBV19,.,CASTPGHSSGNTIYF,TGTGCCAGCACCCCGGGACATTCCTCTGGAAACACCATATATTTT
TRBJ1-2,.,TRBV2,.,CASSVRVTYGYTF,TGTGCCAGCAGCGTGAGGGTTACCTATGGCTACACCTTC
TRBJ2-6,.,TRBV27,once,CASSQWASGANVLTF,TGTGCCAGCAGCCAATGGGCCTCAGGGGCCAACGTCCTGACTTTC
TRBJ2-3,TRBD1,TRBV4-1,.,CASSITPGQGVTDTQYF,TGCGCCAGCTCGATTACCCCGGGACAGGGGGTAACAGATACGCAGTATTTT
TRBJ2-2,TRBD2,TRBV7-6,few,CASSARPGTSGPNTGELFF,TGTGCCAGCAGCGCAAGACCCGGGACTAGCGGACCTAACACCGGGGAGCTGTTTTTT
TRBJ2-1,.,TRBV11-2,.,CASSSQGPSSYNEQFF,TGTGCCAGCAGTTCCCAGGGCCCAAGCTCCTACAATGAGCAGTTCTTC
TRBJ2-7,.,TRBV10-2,.,CASSEPDRNYEQYF,TGCGCCAGCAGTGAGCCCGACAGAAACTACGAGCAGTACTTC
TRBJ1-1,.,TRBV29-1,once,CSVCQGVGEAFF,TGCAGCGTCTGTCAGGGTGTGGGTGAAGCTTTCTTT
TRBJ1-4,.,TRBV5-1,few,CASSLTEPNEKLFF,TGCGCCAGCAGCCTGACAGAGCCTAATGAAAAACTGTTTTTT
TRBJ2-1,.,TRBV5-5,.,CASSLGATYEQFF,TGTGCCAGCAGCTTGGGGGCGACCTATGAGCAGTTCTTC
TRBJ2-5,.,TRBV28,.,CASSLGGAKFQETQYF,TGTGCCAGCAGTTTAGGAGGGGCGAAATTCCAAGAGACCCAGTACTTC
TRBJ1-6,.,TRBV27,.,CASSFASPGQGWSYNSPLHF,TGTGCCAGCAGTTTCGCATCCCCCGGGCAGGGTTGGTCCTATAATTCACCCCTCCACTTT
TRBJ1-1,.,TRBV7-9,few,CASSIGNTEAFF,TGTGCCAGCAGCATCGGGAACACTGAAGCTTTCTTT
TRBJ1-1,TRBD1,TRBV9,.,CASSPAGGAGTEAFF,TGTGCCAGCAGCCCCGCAGGGGGCGCCGGGACTGAAGCTTTCTTT
TRBJ2-7,.,TRBV11-3,.,CASSLGHEQYF,TGTGCCAGCAGCTTGGGGCACGAGCAGTACTTC
TRBJ1-6,.,TRBV10-3,.,CAIRGDTYNSPLHF,TGTGCCATCAGGGGGGACACCTATAATTCACCCCTCCACTTT
TRBJ1-4,.,TRBV6-6,.,CASSSQRGGVGGTYNEKLFF,TGTGCCAGCAGCTCCCAAAGGGGCGGGGTCGGAGGGACTTATAATGAAAAACTGTTTTTT
TRBJ1-5,.,TRBV27,.,CASSLADNQPQHF,TGTGCCAGCAGTTTGGCGGATAATCAGCCCCAGCATTTT
TRBJ1-1,.,TRBV6-6,.,CASSYLPGIEAFF,TGTGCCAGCAGTTACCTTCCGGGTATTGAAGCTTTCTTT
TRBJ2-7,TRBD1,TRBV2,.,CASHETGSYEQYF,TGTGCCAGCCATGAGACAGGGTCCTACGAGCAGTACTTC